The rows below give T cell receptor beta chains drawn from one sample of a study of T cell repertoires in cytomegalovirus infection. MiXCR was run by TCRdb on the reads, yielding one entry per CDR3 protein. The sample includes 370,000 or so distinct CDR3 sequences, roughly a third of them seen just once. These TCRs' antigens remain unknown. Source: cultured PBMCs, taken from culture after CMV antigen stimulation. The receptors here all came from a human donor in good health (CMV status not recorded). Some clones in this sample may be carry-over from other donors' samples. Each CDR3 is given with its conserved first and last residue. The D gene is left open where the match is weak. Clone size is stated in some rows and not others, as once, few, many or a class when expanded.

>NA|TRBV4-2|TRBJ2-7|TRBD2
CASSQDAGGSYEQYF
TGTGCCAGCAGCCAAGACGCGGGAGGATCCTACGAGCAGTACTTC
>many|TRBV7-2|TRBJ1-5|TRBD1
CASSLVGQTNQPQHF
TGTGCCAGCAGCTTAGTGGGACAGACGAATCAGCCCCAGCATTTT
>NA|TRBV6-6|TRBJ1-3|TRBD1
CASIKQGAAGNTIYF
TGTGCCAGCATTAAACAGGGGGCGGCTGGAAACACCATATATTTT
>NA|TRBV5-8|TRBJ1-2|NA
CASSLDVGGYTF
TGTGCCAGCAGCTTGGACGTTGGGGGCTACACCTTC
>NA|TRBV20-1|TRBJ2-3|TRBD2
CSARGPQREGPDTQYF
TGCAGTGCTAGGGGCCCCCAGCGGGAGGGCCCAGATACGCAGTATTTT
>NA|TRBV6-1|TRBJ1-4|NA
CASTKIGVTNEKLFF
TGTGCCAGCACCAAAATAGGGGTCACTAATGAAAAACTGTTTTTT
>few|TRBV6-1|TRBJ2-1|NA
CASSARASRNEQFF
TGTGCCAGCAGTGCCCGGGCTAGCAGGAATGAGCAGTTCTTC
>NA|TRBV20-1|TRBJ2-3|TRBD1
CSARSGTGWADTQYF
TGCAGTGCTAGATCCGGGACAGGGTGGGCAGATACGCAGTATTTT
>once|TRBV10-3|TRBJ2-5|NA
CAISPVGAVGTRYF
TGTGCCATCAGTCCAGTCGGGGCGGTTGGGACCCGGTACTTC
>once|TRBV27|TRBJ1-3|NA
CASKKFTEQGLPGNTIYF
TGTGCCAGCAAAAAATTTACGGAACAGGGTTTGCCCGGAAACACCATATATTTT
>NA|TRBV2|TRBJ2-3|NA
CASSELGVYTDTQYF
TGTGCCAGCAGTGAACTCGGCGTATACACAGATACGCAGTATTTT
>NA|TRBV12-3/TRBV12-4|TRBJ2-2|NA
CASSLMNTGELFF
TGTGCCAGCAGTTTAATGAACACCGGGGAGCTGTTTTTT
>NA|TRBV7-9|TRBJ1-2|NA
CASSRDPLYGYTF
TGTGCCAGCAGTCGAGATCCCCTCTATGGCTACACCTTC
>NA|TRBV24-1|TRBJ1-1|NA
CATRDQNTEAFF
TGTGCCACCCGGGACCAGAACACTGAAGCTTTCTTT
>few|TRBV7-2|TRBJ1-1|NA
CASSLIQGEAFF
TGTGCCAGCAGCCTAATTCAGGGCGAAGCTTTCTTT
>few|TRBV4-1|TRBJ1-3|NA
CASSQRDPRTGNTIYF
TGCGCCAGCAGCCAAAGGGACCCGCGGACTGGAAACACCATATATTTT
>few|TRBV28|TRBJ1-1|NA
CASSFTLTGKGGTEAFF
TGTGCCAGCAGTTTTACCCTTACAGGGAAAGGCGGCACTGAAGCTTTCTTT
>many|TRBV30|TRBJ2-7|TRBD2
CAWSYWDVGLAGSYEQYF
TGTGCCTGGTCATACTGGGACGTAGGACTAGCGGGCTCCTACGAGCAGTACTTC
>many|TRBV7-9|TRBJ2-3|NA
CASSLAGGAGRYTQYF
TGTGCCAGCAGCTTAGCCGGTGGGGCAGGCCGATATACGCAGTATTTT
>NA|TRBV5-6|TRBJ1-1|TRBD1
CASSRNIGTVNTEAFF
TGTGCCAGCAGCCGGAATATTGGGACAGTGAACACTGAAGCTTTCTTT
>few|TRBV7-2|TRBJ2-5|TRBD1
CASSVDTRDRGREQETQYF
TGTGCCAGCAGCGTAGATACAAGGGACAGGGGTCGAGAACAAGAGACCCAGTACTTC
>NA|TRBV19|TRBJ2-2|NA
CASSETRDAGELFF
TGTGCCAGTAGTGAAACCCGAGACGCCGGGGAGCTGTTTTTT
>NA|TRBV12-3/TRBV12-4|TRBJ1-5|TRBD1
CASSLGQPGGSNQPQHF
TGTGCCAGCAGTCTGGGACAGCCAGGAGGTAGCAATCAGCCCCAGCATTTT
>NA|TRBV5-1|TRBJ2-6|TRBD2
CASSSRLAGGSGANVLTF
TGCGCCAGCAGCTCTCGACTAGCGGGAGGTTCCGGGGCCAACGTCCTGACTTTC
>NA|TRBV6-5|TRBJ1-2|NA
CASFERRDGYTF
TGTGCCAGCTTTGAAAGGAGGGATGGCTACACCTTC
>once|TRBV15|TRBJ2-1|NA
CATSRGSYEQFF
TGTGCCACCAGCAGAGGTAGCTATGAGCAGTTCTTC
>NA|TRBV6-2/TRBV6-3|TRBJ1-1|NA
CASSPHQASRDTEAFF
TGTGCCAGCAGTCCCCATCAGGCCTCGCGGGATACTGAAGCTTTCTTT